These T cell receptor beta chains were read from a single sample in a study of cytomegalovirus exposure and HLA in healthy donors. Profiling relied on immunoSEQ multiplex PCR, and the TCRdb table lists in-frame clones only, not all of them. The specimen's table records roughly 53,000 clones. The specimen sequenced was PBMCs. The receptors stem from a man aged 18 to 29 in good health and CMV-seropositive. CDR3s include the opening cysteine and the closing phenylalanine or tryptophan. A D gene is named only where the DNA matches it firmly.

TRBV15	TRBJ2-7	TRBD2	CATSRKLRTSGTGEQYF	TGTGCCACCAGCAGAAAACTTCGGACTAGCGGGACCGGCGAGCAGTACTTC
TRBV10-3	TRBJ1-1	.	CAGAGGEMNTEAFF	TGTGCCGGGGCGGGGGGTGAGATGAACACTGAAGCTTTCTTT
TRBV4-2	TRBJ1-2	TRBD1	CASSQAKGQLSYYGYTF	TGTGCCAGCAGCCAGGCTAAGGGACAGCTAAGTTACTATGGCTACACCTTC
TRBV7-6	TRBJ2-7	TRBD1	CASSSRQGFYEQYF	TGTGCCAGCAGCTCCCGACAGGGTTTCTACGAGCAGTACTTC
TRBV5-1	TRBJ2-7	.	CASSLEGDVSYEQYF	TGCGCCAGCAGCTTGGAGGGGGACGTTTCCTACGAGCAGTACTTC
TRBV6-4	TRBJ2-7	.	CASSDSMSSSYF	TGTGCCAGCAGTGACTCGATGTCTAGCTCGTACTTC
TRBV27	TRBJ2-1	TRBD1	CASSLGGQGGRNEQFF	TGTGCCAGCAGTTTAGGGGGACAGGGAGGAAGGAATGAGCAGTTCTTC
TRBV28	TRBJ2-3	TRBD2	CASSWGLAGASTDTQYF	TGTGCCAGCAGCTGGGGGCTAGCGGGAGCTAGCACAGATACGCAGTATTTT
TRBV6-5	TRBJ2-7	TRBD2	CASSYLTSAEQYF	TGTGCCAGCAGTTACCTCACTAGCGCCGAGCAGTACTTC
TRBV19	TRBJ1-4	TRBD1	CASSIHTTGESEKLFF	TGTGCCAGTAGTATCCATACGACAGGGGAGAGTGAAAAACTGTTTTTT
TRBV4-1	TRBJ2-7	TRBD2	CASSQRGLAGDEQYF	TGCGCCAGCAGCCAACGAGGACTAGCGGGAGATGAGCAGTACTTC
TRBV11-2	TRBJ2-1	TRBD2	CASSPISGRSHNEQFF	TGTGCCAGCAGCCCAATTAGCGGGAGGAGTCACAATGAGCAGTTCTTC
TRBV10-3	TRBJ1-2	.	CAISEQGGYTF	TGTGCCATCAGCGAACAGGGTGGCTACACCTTC
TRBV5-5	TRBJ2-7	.	CASSLEWGPFAEQYF	TGTGCCAGCAGCTTGGAGTGGGGCCCCTTCGCCGAGCAGTACTTC
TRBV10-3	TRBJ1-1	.	CAISEFRDTEAFF	TGTGCCATCAGTGAGTTCCGGGACACTGAAGCTTTCTTT
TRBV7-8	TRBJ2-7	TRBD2	CASSLRTRRALEQYF	TGTGCCAGCAGCTTACGGACTAGGAGGGCCCTCGAGCAGTACTTC
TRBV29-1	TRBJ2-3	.	CSVGGTYNPPSTDTQYF	TGCAGCGTTGGAGGGACTTATAACCCACCGAGCACAGATACGCAGTATTTT
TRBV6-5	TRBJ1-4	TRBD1	CASARDRTNEKLFF	TGTGCCAGCGCGCGGGACAGAACTAATGAAAAACTGTTTTTT
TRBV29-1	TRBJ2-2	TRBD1	CSVEEEDRVHRVQLFF	TGCAGCGTTGAAGAAGAGGACAGGGTCCACAGGGTGCAGCTGTTTTTT
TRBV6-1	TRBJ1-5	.	CASSPQGSNQPQHF	TGTGCCAGCAGTCCTCAGGGAAGCAATCAGCCCCAGCATTTT
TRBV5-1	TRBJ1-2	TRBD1	CASTQGALQGYTF	TGCGCCAGTACCCAGGGGGCCCTTCAAGGCTACACCTTC
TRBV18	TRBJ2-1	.	CASSLKEGLTSSYNEQFF	TGTGCCAGCTCACTAAAAGAGGGCCTGACCTCCTCCTACAATGAGCAGTTCTTC
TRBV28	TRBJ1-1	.	CASRSPGVAFF	TGTGCCAGCAGATCCCCCGGGGTAGCTTTCTTT
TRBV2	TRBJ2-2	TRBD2	CASKGTSGRYTGELFF	TGTGCCAGCAAAGGGACTAGCGGGAGGTACACCGGGGAGCTGTTTTTT
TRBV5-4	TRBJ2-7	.	CASSPDLSNSYEQYF	TGTGCCAGCAGCCCCGACTTGAGCAACTCCTACGAGCAGTACTTC
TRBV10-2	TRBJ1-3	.	CASCQGFGNTIYF	TGCGCCAGCTGCCAGGGTTTTGGAAACACCATATATTTT
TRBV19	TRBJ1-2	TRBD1	CASSTRRTGVTF	TGTGCCAGTAGTACCCGACGGACAGGGGTCACCTTC
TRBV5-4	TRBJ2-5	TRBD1	CASSRDRGREETQYF	TGTGCCAGCAGCCGGGACAGGGGGCGGGAGGAGACCCAGTACTTC
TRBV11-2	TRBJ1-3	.	CASSLEGQTSGDTIYF	TGTGCCAGCAGCTTAGAGGGGCAAACCTCTGGAGACACCATATATTTT
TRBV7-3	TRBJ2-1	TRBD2	CASSAPGTSNHNEQFF	TGTGCCAGCAGCGCCCCGGGGACTAGTAACCACAATGAGCAGTTCTTC
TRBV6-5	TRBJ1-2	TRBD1	CASRYRGTGDGYTF	TGTGCCAGCAGGTACAGGGGGACAGGGGACGGCTACACCTTC
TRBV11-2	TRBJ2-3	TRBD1	CASSLDRTGERDTQYF	TGTGCCAGCAGCTTAGATAGGACAGGCGAAAGAGATACGCAGTATTTT
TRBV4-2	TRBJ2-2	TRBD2	CASSQPGGGTGELFF	TGTGCCAGCAGCCAACCCGGGGGGGGCACCGGGGAGCTGTTTTTT
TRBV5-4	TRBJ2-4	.	CASSQQGLKNIQYF	TGTGCCAGCAGCCAGCAGGGACTGAAAAACATTCAGTACTTC
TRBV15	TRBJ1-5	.	CATSRDARGVNQPQHF	TGTGCCACCAGCAGAGATGCGCGGGGGGTTAATCAGCCCCAGCATTTT
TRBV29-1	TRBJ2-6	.	CSVDGGSGANVLTF	TGCAGCGTTGACGGCGGCTCTGGGGCCAACGTCCTGACTTTC
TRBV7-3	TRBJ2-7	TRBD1	CASSPQGVYEQYF	TGTGCCAGCAGCCCACAGGGGGTCTACGAGCAGTACTTC
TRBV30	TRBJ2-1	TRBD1	CAWSWDSSYNEQFF	TGTGCCTGGAGCTGGGACAGCTCCTACAATGAGCAGTTCTTC
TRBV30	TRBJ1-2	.	CAWSVNGGDYGYTF	TGTGCCTGGAGTGTAAACGGGGGAGACTATGGCTACACCTTC
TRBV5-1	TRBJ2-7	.	CASSLLGEQYF	TGCGCCAGCAGCCTACTAGGCGAGCAGTACTTC
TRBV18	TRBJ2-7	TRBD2	CASSPRLAGGSEQYF	TGTGCCAGCTCACCCCGACTAGCGGGAGGGAGTGAGCAGTACTTC
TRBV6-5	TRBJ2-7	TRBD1	CASSPTGTYEQYF	TGTGCCAGCAGTCCGACAGGGACCTACGAGCAGTACTTC
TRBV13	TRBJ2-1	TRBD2	CASSPGLADAYNEQFF	TGTGCCAGCAGCCCGGGACTAGCGGACGCCTACAATGAGCAGTTCTTC
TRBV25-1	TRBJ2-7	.	CASSAPRPLDEQYF	TGTGCCAGCAGTGCCCCCAGGCCTCTCGACGAGCAGTACTTC
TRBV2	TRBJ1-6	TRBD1	CASSNPGGSPLHF	TGTGCCAGCAGTAATCCAGGGGGCTCACCCCTCCACTTT
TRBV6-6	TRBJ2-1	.	CASTGSAAGSYNEQFF	TGTGCCAGCACAGGGTCGGCAGCAGGCTCCTACAATGAGCAGTTCTTC
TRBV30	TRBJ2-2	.	CAWSRDSNTGELFF	TGTGCCTGGAGTCGGGACTCGAACACCGGGGAGCTGTTTTTT
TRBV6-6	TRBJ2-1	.	CASRNRYNEQFF	TGTGCCAGCAGGAACAGATACAATGAGCAGTTCTTC
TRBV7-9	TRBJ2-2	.	CAGPQGRTGELFF	TGTGCCGGCCCCCAGGGAAGGACCGGGGAGCTGTTTTTT
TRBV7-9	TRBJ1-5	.	CASSFGLYSNQPQHF	TGTGCCAGCAGCTTTGGGCTATATAGCAATCAGCCCCAGCATTTT
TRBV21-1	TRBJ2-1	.	CASSKVVRQPYNGQFF	TGTGCCAGCAGCAAAGTGGTGAGACAGCCCTACAATGGGCAGTTCTTC
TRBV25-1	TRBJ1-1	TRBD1	CASKGATRDTEAFF	TGTGCCAGCAAGGGGGCGACGCGGGACACTGAAGCTTTCTTT
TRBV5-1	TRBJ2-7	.	CASSLFQGYEQYF	TGCGCCAGCAGCTTGTTCCAGGGCTACGAGCAGTACTTC
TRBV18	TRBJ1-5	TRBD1	CASSQTGANQPQHF	TGTGCCAGCTCACAGACAGGGGCAAATCAGCCCCAGCATTTT
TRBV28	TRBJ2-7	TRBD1	CASQTGEVVIEQYF	TGTGCCAGCCAAACAGGGGAAGTAGTTATAGAGCAGTACTTC
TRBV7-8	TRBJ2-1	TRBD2	CAIIRTSGRDEQFF	TGTGCCATCATAAGGACTAGCGGGAGGGATGAGCAGTTCTTC
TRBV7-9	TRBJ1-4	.	CASSLEPPGEKLFF	TGTGCCAGCAGCTTAGAACCACCAGGGGAAAAACTGTTTTTT
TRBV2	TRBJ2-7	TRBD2	CASSSGRINEQYF	TGTGCCAGCAGTAGCGGGAGAATCAACGAGCAGTACTTC
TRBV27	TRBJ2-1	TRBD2	CASSLPGREPNEQFF	TGTGCCAGCAGTTTACCGGGGCGGGAGCCCAATGAGCAGTTCTTC
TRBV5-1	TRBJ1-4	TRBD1	CASSLGGTENEKLFF	TGCGCCAGCAGCTTGGGGGGGACAGAGAATGAAAAACTGTTTTTT